This T cell receptor beta chain was sequenced in a study of T cells in Graves' hyperthyroidism and ophthalmopathy. At the level of the study: The initial diagnosis was the point when peripheral blood was collected, ahead of any treatment. Study-level points and caveats: Blood also held most thyroid clonotypes expanded beyond 0.001.

RNA transcripts provided the source from which TCR beta CDR3 regions were amplified. First-round RT-PCR targeting the TCR CDR3 was performed with the HTBI primer set. TCRdb fed the multiplex PCR reads into MiXCR, producing one record per CDR3 protein. Found here are around 250,000 distinct CDR3 sequences, about 14% of them singletons; the top ten hold about an eighth. Thyroid ultrasound, orbital computed tomography, clinical symptoms, and serum thyroxine and TRAb underpinned diagnoses. This clonotype has ten or more counts. Its antigen is undetermined. Unmatched junction bases numbered 3, after V lost 6 bases and J lost 6 bases. The CDR3 has 14 residues. Germline assignment: CDR1 MDHEN and CDR2 SYDVKM.

The sample consisted of blood. This receptor was obtained from a woman aged 40 to 55 with Graves' hyperthyroidism that later progressed to Graves' ophthalmopathy. The gene calls are TRBV28 and TRBJ1-6; TRBD1 matches at 9 bases. CDR3 bases: TGTGCCAGCAGGCCGGGACAGGGTAATTCACCCCTCCACTTT. Its protein product is CASRPGQGNSPLHF.